This T cell receptor (beta chain) appears in the sequencing data of a study of Ad26.COV2.S vaccination and SARS-CoV-2 variants. Study-level information: Ad26.COV2.S was injected intramuscularly once or twice, 56 days apart. General study points: Recipients of vaccine and of placebo showed similar breadth of their non-spike TCR repertoires.

Assay used: immunoSEQ multiplex PCR; TCRdb lists only in-frame clones, some missing. The data show about 400,000 clones, about 91% seen once. Treatment here: some 19 received Ad26.COV2.S at low or high dose, single or two shots; about 5 received placebo; per-sample allocation not given. After the first vaccine or placebo injection, samples were drawn on day 63. Donor was an adult aged 18-55 years in Boston. It was Wuhan-strain SARS-CoV-2 spike that the Ad26 vaccine vector expressed. Of note for this clone: Its antigen is not identified.

This CDR3 is 12 amino acids long. CDR1 MNHEY and CDR2 SVGEGT come from the germline V gene. Trimming removed 4 bases at V and 5 bases at J, with 7 bases between. The material sequenced was peripheral blood, taken in a trial of Ad26.COV2.S vaccine versus placebo. This TCR derives from a person aged 18-65 years who received the Ad26.COV2.S COVID-19 vaccine or a placebo. The chain employs TRBV6-2 or TRBV6-3 and TRBJ2-3, with D unclear. The CDR3 spells CASSSQEDTQYF. CDR3 sequence (DNA): TGTGCCAGCAGTTCTCAGGAAGATACGCAGTATTTT.